This entry features one TCR beta chain sequence. The antigen remains undetermined. These data belong to a study of cytomegalovirus exposure and HLA in healthy donors. Broader study findings: The investigators catalogued 150 to 200 TCR beta chains as cytomegalovirus-associated. Published work reported that the classifier diagnosed cytomegalovirus status with high specificity and sensitivity. A later analysis found first-cohort TCR clusters tended to co-occur in the approximately 120 validation repertoires.

Assay used: immunoSEQ multiplex PCR; TCRdb lists only in-frame clones, some missing. The sample carries around 130,000 clones, under 90% recorded once. Separation from the approximately 720-subject first cohort characterized the roughly 130-subject validation cohort, to which the donors belonged. V gave up 3 bases and J gave up 5 bases, with 13 bases separating them. The CDR3 loop spans 14 amino acids. Looked up from germline, CDR1 is MGHRA and CDR2 is YSYEKL. The clonotype originates from a man between 25 and 39 years old in good health and CMV-seronegative. The V call is TRBV4-1, the J call TRBJ1-1; D call uncertain. The material sequenced was PBMCs. DNA of the CDR3: TGCGCCAGCAGCCACCTCTTAAGGAGAACTGAAGCTTTCTTT. Amino acid sequence: CASSHLLRRTEAFF.